This TCR beta chain was captured in a study of OX40 agonist ivuxolimab in advanced cancers. General study points: CD8+ T cells showed, on average, more clonal expansion than CD4+ cells.

Data came from immunoSEQ multiplex PCR; TCRdb stores just in-frame clones and leaves some out. The sample comprises 30,000 to 35,000 clones, 84% of which are singletons, and roughly an eighth rests with the top ten. This clone was counted a few times. Its antigen is unidentified. There are 14 residues in the CDR3. The V end lost 6 bases, the J end lost 4 bases, and 15 bases lay between the germline ends. Germline V gives CDR1 MDHEN, CDR2 SYDVKM. This TCR derives from an adult with an advanced solid tumor such as melanoma, head and neck, liver or kidney cancer. The sample consisted of CD4+ or CD8+ T cells sorted from blood, taken in a trial of the OX40 agonist ivuxolimab. This chain joins TRBV28 and TRBJ1-1; no firm D call. This chain's CDR3 is CASRSDRASTEAFF. Here the CDR3 DNA reads TGTGCCAGCAGATCGGATAGGGCAAGCACTGAAGCTTTCTTT.